Listed below are T cell receptor beta chains from one sample, sequenced in a study of cytomegalovirus exposure and HLA in healthy donors. Using immunoSEQ multiplex PCR, the repertoire was profiled, and TCRdb retains in-frame clones only, with some absent. The table lists about 220,000 clones, approximately 88% of them singletons. Material: PBMCs. The receptor source for this set is a young woman in good health and CMV-seropositive. CDR3s include the opening cysteine and the closing phenylalanine or tryptophan.

length: 15
J: TRBJ2-7
V: TRBV5-4
CDR3: CASSLGREGSYEQYF

length: 15
J: TRBJ2-7
V: TRBV14
CDR3: CASSQGTGFFYEQYF

length: 15
J: TRBJ2-7
V: TRBV5-1
CDR3: CASSSTVQGSYEQYF

length: 11
J: TRBJ1-2
V: TRBV7-2
CDR3: CASSASYGYTF

length: 12
J: TRBJ2-7
V: TRBV6-1
CDR3: CASSEVPYEQYF

length: 17
J: TRBJ2-5
V: TRBV4-1
CDR3: CASSQAGLAGVQETQYF

length: 15
J: TRBJ2-1
V: TRBV7-9
CDR3: CASPQGGTSYNEQFF

length: 16
J: TRBJ2-1
V: TRBV5-4
CDR3: CASSAGQRSSYNEQFF

length: 13
J: TRBJ2-1
V: TRBV29-1
CDR3: CSVLSQLAYEQFF

length: 15
J: TRBJ1-1
V: TRBV5-1
CDR3: CASSLDRGRGTEAFF

length: 17
J: TRBJ1-2
V: TRBV6-1
CDR3: CASSEARDTVIPDGYTF

length: 15
J: TRBJ2-1
V: TRBV5-1
CDR3: CASSAGTGGYNEQFF

length: 16
J: TRBJ2-3
V: TRBV19
CDR3: CASSIEAGGFTDTQYF

length: 12
J: TRBJ1-2
V: TRBV2
CDR3: CASSASNYGYTF

length: 13
J: TRBJ1-2
V: TRBV30
CDR3: CAWSVSAGGGYTF

length: 15
J: TRBJ2-1
V: TRBV6-6
CDR3: CASSLEPSGYNEQFF